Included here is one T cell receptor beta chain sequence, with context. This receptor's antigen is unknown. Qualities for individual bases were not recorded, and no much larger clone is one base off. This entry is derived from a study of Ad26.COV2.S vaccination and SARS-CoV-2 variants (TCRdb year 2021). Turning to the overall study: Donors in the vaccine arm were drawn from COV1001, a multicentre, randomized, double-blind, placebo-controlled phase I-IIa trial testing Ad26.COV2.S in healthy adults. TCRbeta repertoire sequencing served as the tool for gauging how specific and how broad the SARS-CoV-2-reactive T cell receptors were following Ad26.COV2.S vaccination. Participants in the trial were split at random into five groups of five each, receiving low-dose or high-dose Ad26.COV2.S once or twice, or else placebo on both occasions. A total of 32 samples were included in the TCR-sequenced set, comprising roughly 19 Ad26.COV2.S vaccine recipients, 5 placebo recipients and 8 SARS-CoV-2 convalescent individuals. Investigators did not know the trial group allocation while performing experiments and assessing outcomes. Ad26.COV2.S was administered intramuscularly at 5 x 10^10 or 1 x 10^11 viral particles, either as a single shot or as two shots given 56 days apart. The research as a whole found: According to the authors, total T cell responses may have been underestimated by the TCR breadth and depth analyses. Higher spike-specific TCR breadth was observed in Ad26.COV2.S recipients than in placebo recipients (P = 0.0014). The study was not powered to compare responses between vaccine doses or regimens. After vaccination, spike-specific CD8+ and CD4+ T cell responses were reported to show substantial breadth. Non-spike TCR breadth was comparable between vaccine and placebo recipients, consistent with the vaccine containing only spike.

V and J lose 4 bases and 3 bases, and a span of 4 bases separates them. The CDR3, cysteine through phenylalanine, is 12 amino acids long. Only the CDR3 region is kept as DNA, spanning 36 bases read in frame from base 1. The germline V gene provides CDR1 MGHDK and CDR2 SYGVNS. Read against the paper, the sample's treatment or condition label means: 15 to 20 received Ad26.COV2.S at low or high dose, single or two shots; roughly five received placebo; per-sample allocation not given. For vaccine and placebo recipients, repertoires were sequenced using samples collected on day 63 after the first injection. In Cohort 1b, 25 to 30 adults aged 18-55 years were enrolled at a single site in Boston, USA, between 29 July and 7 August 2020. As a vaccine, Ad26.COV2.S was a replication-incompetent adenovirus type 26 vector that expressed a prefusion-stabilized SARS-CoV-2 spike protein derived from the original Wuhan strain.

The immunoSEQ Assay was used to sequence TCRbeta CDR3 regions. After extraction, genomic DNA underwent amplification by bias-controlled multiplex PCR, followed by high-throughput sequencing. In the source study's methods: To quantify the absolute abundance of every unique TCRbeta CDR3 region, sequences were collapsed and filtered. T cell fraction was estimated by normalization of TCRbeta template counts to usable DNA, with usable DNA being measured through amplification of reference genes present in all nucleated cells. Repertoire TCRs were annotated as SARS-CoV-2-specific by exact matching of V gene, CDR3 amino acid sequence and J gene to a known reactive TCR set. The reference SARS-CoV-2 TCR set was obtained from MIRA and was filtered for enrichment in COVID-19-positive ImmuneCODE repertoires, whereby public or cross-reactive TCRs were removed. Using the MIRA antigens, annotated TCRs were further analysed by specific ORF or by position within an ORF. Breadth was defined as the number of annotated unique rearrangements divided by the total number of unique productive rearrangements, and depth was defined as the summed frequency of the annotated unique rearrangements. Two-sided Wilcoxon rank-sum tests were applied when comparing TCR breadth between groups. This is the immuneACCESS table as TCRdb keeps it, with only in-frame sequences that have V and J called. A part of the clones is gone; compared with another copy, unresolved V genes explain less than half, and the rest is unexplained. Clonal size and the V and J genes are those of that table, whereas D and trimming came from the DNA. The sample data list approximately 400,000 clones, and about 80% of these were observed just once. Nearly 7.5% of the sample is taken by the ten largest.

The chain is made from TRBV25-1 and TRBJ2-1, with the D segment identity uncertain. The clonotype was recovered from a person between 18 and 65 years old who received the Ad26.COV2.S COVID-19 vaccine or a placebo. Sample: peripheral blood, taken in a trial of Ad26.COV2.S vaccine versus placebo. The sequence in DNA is TGTGCCAGCAGTGTGCACTACAATGAGCAGTTCTTC. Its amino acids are CASSVHYNEQFF.